The source of this T cell receptor (beta chain) is a study of blood T cell repertoires in COVID-19. Study processing details: Estimated nucleated cell counts came from reference gene primer amplification. The repertoire was sequenced with immunoSEQ multiplex PCR; TCRdb's copy has only in-frame clones and lacks some. Clonal size and the V and J genes are those of that table, whereas D and trimming came from the DNA. The sample lists around 140,000 clones, around 90% occurring once. In germline, CDR1 is MNHEY, CDR2 SVGAGI. The ends were cut back, 6 bases at V and 2 bases at J, with 11 bases in the middle. The CDR3 is made up of 14 amino acids. Clinical history reported by participants formed the basis on which cohorts were assigned.

This sequence was found in a woman between 35 and 50 years old who had been exposed to COVID-19. The chain recombines TRBV6-5 with TRBJ1-5; D is undetermined. Specimen: PBMCs or T cells enriched from blood (not recorded which). The CDR3 region has the DNA TGTGCCAGCAGCCAAGACTGGGGCAATCAGCCCCAGCATTTT. Encoded protein: CASSQDWGNQPQHF.